Listed below are T cell receptor beta chains from one sample, sequenced in a study of T cell responses to AZD1222 COVID-19 vaccine. TCRdb's copy holds only in-frame clones and misses some; the assay was immunoSEQ multiplex PCR. This repertoire shows roughly 99,000 clones, roughly 87% found once; its top ten account for 4.8%. Material: peripheral blood, obtained 28 days after the second AZD1222 dose. The source is an adult who received the AZD1222 COVID-19 vaccine. CDR3s include the opening cysteine and the closing phenylalanine or tryptophan. D genes are given only for firm matches. Size is stated for part of the rows, as once, few or many counts, or as a class when the clone is expanded.

V gene	CDR3 length	J gene	clone size	D gene	CDR3 protein	CDR3 DNA
TRBV5-1	15	TRBJ2-5	-	TRBD1	CASSSTGTVQETQYF	TGCGCCAGCAGCTCCACCGGGACAGTCCAAGAGACCCAGTACTTC
TRBV27	12	TRBJ2-3	-	-	CASSFSTDTQYF	TGTGCCAGCAGTTTTAGCACAGATACGCAGTATTTT
TRBV7-9	14	TRBJ2-4	few	TRBD1	CASSRTGDKNIQYF	TGTGCCAGCAGCCGGACAGGGGACAAAAACATTCAGTACTTC
TRBV6-5	13	TRBJ2-7	-	-	CASSSRSRYEQYF	TGTGCCAGCAGTTCCCGGTCCCGCTACGAGCAGTACTTC
TRBV14	14	TRBJ1-6	-	-	CASSPQMGDSPLHF	TGTGCCAGCAGCCCTCAAATGGGGGATTCACCCCTCCACTTT
TRBV27	11	TRBJ1-6	-	-	CARACDSPLHF	TGTGCCAGAGCTTGCGATTCACCCCTCCACTTT
TRBV7-9	13	TRBJ1-2	-	TRBD1	CASSENRGYGYTF	TGTGCCAGCAGCGAGAACAGGGGCTATGGCTACACCTTC
TRBV4-1	14	TRBJ2-1	-	TRBD2	CASSPRLAEFEQFF	TGCGCCAGCAGTCCTCGGCTAGCGGAGTTTGAGCAGTTCTTC
TRBV24-1	14	TRBJ1-2	-	-	CATSDRGGNYGYTF	TGTGCCACCAGTGATAGGGGCGGTAACTATGGCTACACCTTC
TRBV2	14	TRBJ2-5	-	-	CASSVRGQQETQYF	TGTGCCAGCAGTGTCAGAGGACAGCAAGAGACCCAGTACTTC
TRBV4-1	14	TRBJ1-5	-	TRBD1	CASSSGTANQPQHF	TGCGCCAGCAGCTCCGGGACAGCCAATCAGCCCCAGCATTTT
TRBV12-3/TRBV12-4	12	TRBJ1-2	-	TRBD1	CASSSRGSGYTF	TGTGCCAGCAGTTCCAGGGGGAGTGGCTACACCTTC
TRBV3-1/TRBV3-2	15	TRBJ2-6	-	-	CASSQTGSGANVLTF	TGTGCCAGCAGCCAGACGGGCTCTGGGGCCAACGTCCTGACTTTC
TRBV7-9	15	TRBJ1-2	-	-	CASRPAGEANYGYTF	TGTGCCAGCCGTCCGGCCGGGGAAGCTAACTATGGCTACACCTTC
TRBV7-6	15	TRBJ1-1	-	-	CASSTKTGIETEAFF	TGTGCCAGCAGCACCAAAACAGGGATCGAGACTGAAGCTTTCTTT
TRBV18	14	TRBJ1-2	-	-	CASSPFSTGGGYTF	TGTGCCAGCTCACCATTTAGTACAGGAGGTGGCTACACCTTC
TRBV14	16	TRBJ1-2	-	-	CASSPHLQFGLYGYTF	TGTGCCAGCAGCCCCCATCTACAGTTCGGACTCTATGGCTACACCTTC
TRBV19	14	TRBJ1-4	few	-	CASDPGLPREKLFF	TGTGCCAGTGATCCGGGACTTCCCAGAGAAAAACTGTTTTTT
TRBV27	13	TRBJ1-1	-	-	CASGASTWTQAFF	TGTGCCAGCGGCGCCTCCACCTGGACACAGGCTTTCTTT
TRBV7-8	13	TRBJ2-7	-	-	CASSLAGGGEQYF	TGTGCCAGCAGCCTTGCTGGGGGTGGCGAGCAGTACTTC
TRBV5-1	15	TRBJ2-7	-	TRBD1	CASSSRRDSTYEQYF	TGCGCCAGCAGCAGCCGCCGGGACAGCACCTACGAGCAGTACTTC
TRBV3-1/TRBV3-2	14	TRBJ2-5	-	TRBD2	CASSPGTTRETQYF	TGTGCCAGCAGCCCCGGGACTACCCGGGAGACCCAGTACTTC
TRBV5-8	12	TRBJ1-1	-	TRBD1	CASRNGQGEAFF	TGTGCCAGCAGAAACGGACAGGGCGAAGCTTTCTTT